Below, one T cell receptor beta chain is given with its context. These data come from a study of radiotherapy plus CTLA-4 blockade in lung cancer. The CDR3 runs to 14 residues. The V end lost 5 bases, the J end lost 3 bases, and 14 bases lay between the germline ends. Per the germline V gene, CDR1 is LNHDA and CDR2 is SQIVND (reference sequence). Measured with immunoSEQ multiplex PCR; TCRdb has only the in-frame clones, and not every one. The sample gives about 120,000 clones, over 80% of which show up once; roughly 6.9% is in the top ten. The gene calls are TRBV19 and TRBJ2-7; no firm D call. The receptor's source is a human donor with non-small cell lung cancer that progressed on radiotherapy plus ipilimumab. The specimen was peripheral blood, collected from a patient treated with radiotherapy plus ipilimumab. In DNA, the CDR3 is TGTGCCAGTAGTCCGACGGAGCTCAACTACGAGCAGTACTTC. Its protein product is CASSPTELNYEQYF.